The entry below describes one T cell receptor (beta chain). Its antigen is still unknown. PCR employed 60 Vbeta and 13 Jbeta primers. Authors' processing steps: Later reanalysis found 75 million to 100 million unique TCR beta chains, 10 million to 14 million of them shared. Generated by immunoSEQ multiplex PCR, the TCRdb table keeps only in-frame clones and is missing some. D and trimming come from the DNA, and the V and J calls and clone size come from that table. The repertoire has roughly 200,000 clones, 80% of them found once; the top ten carry 0.6% to 0.7%. This specimen belongs to a study of cytomegalovirus exposure and HLA in healthy donors. Points from the study as a whole: Association of a missense DCLRE1C variant with TCR beta V- and J-gene trimming was reported in a later analysis. There were some public TCRs occurring in many donors, but most TCR sequences were rare. Prediction of most subjects' HLA-A and HLA-B alleles by TCR beta sequences was reportedly accurate.

This CDR3 is built from 14 residues. V dropped 3 bases and J dropped 5 bases, with 11 bases sitting between them. Germline V lookup: CDR1 SGDLS, CDR2 YYNGEE. This TCR came from a boy younger than 18 in good health and CMV-seronegative. The sequenced sample was PBMCs. V is TRBV9 and J is TRBJ1-4, with D perhaps matching TRBD1 (5 bases). The CDR3 sequence is CASSGGGLNEKLFF. The CDR3 DNA reads TGTGCCAGCAGCGGGGGCGGATTGAATGAAAAACTGTTTTTT. The full variable domain, completed using reference TRBV9 and TRBJ1-4, is DSGVTQTPKHLITATGQRVTLRCSPRSGDLSVYWYQQSLDQGLQFLIQYYNGEERAKGNILERFSAQQFPDLHSELNLSSLELGDSALYFCASSGGGLNEKLFFGSGTQLSVL.